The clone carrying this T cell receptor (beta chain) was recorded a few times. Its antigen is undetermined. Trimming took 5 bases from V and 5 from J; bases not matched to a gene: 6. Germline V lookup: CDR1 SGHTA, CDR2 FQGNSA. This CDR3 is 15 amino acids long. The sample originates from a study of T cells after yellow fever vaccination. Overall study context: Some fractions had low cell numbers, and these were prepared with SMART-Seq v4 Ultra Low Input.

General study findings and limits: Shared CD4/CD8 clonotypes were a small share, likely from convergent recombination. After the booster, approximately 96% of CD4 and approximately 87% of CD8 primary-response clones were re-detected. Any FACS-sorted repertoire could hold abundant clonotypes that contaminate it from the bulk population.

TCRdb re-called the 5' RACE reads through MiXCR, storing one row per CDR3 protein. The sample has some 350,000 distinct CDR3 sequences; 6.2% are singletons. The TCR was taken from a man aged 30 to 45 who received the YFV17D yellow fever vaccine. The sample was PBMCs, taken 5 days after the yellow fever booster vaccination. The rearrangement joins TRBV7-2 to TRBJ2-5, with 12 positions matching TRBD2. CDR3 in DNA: TGTGCCAGCAGCCGCCCGACTAGCGGGAGCGAGACCCAGTACTTC. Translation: CASSRPTSGSETQYF.